This entry concerns a single T cell receptor beta chain. By sample share, this clonotype is medium-sized (0.01 to 0.1%). The clone's antigen remains unknown. Base qualities are missing; no much larger clone stands one base away. This record belongs to a study of T and B cells in COVID-19 patients (dated by TCRdb to between 2020 and 2021). For context, the study as a whole: Using TRB and IGH repertoire sequencing of peripheral blood, the study characterized adaptive immunity in COVID-19 patients who had active infection or had recovered. The recovered cohort included roughly 18 patients who contributed about 21 samples, and most of those patients had mild to moderate COVID-19 that was managed on an outpatient basis. Median age was about 34 years in the recovered cohort versus approximately 63 years in the active-infection cohort. In the active-infection cohort, about 65% of the roughly 20 patients were critically ill and required mechanical ventilation or ECMO. Comorbidities linked to unfavorable COVID-19 outcome were present in about 90% of the roughly 20 patients in the active-infection cohort. Over 8 million TCR sequences were analysed in a TCR and BCR sequence repository that covered over 35 patients and some 72 time points. A couple of patients were included in both the recovered and active cohorts because samples were available from active disease and after recovery. For the repertoire analyses, the comparison was an age-matched reference group of 39 healthy donors who were negative for COVID-19 antibodies. Up to about 10 follow-up blood samples were collected per patient, with some samples spanning different disease stages in the same individual.

Genomic DNA extracted from blood was used in amounts of about 250-550 ng for amplification of TRB repertoires. Including cysteine and phenylalanine, the CDR3 has 13 amino acids. CDR3 DNA only is kept here, 39 bases in frame from base 1. V loses 9 bases, J loses 4 bases, and the germline ends lie 15 bases apart. The investigation overall reported the following: During active COVID-19 the TRB repertoires were highly clonal, but at recovery diversity and richness rose above the levels seen in healthy donors. Specific T cell subsets (CD4+/Treg/CD8+) and sorted SARS-CoV-2-responsive or tetramer+ T cells had not yet been sequenced, with those experiments still ongoing. The cohort was considered too small for HLA contributions to COVID-19 susceptibility or severity to be assessed. It was stated that prospective validation of the reported TCR clusters was required before the clusters could be put to clinical use. Few blood samples were available from mildly ill patients while symptoms were present, and early samples from severe cases were likewise scarce. A total of 2,000 to 2,500 TCR clusters were exclusive to the recovered cohort, and 31 of those clusters were low-pGen clusters. Patients with COVID-19 were reported to show strongly skewed TRBV/TRBJ gene usage.

Reads for this sample came from an Illumina MiSeq. TRB rearrangements were amplified by multiplex PCR with BIOMED2 TRB-A/B primer pools. Two consecutive PCRs added Illumina-compatible adapters and 7-nucleotide sample barcodes to the amplicons. Phusion HS II polymerase was used for all library PCRs. The amplicons were purified from gel with the NucleoSpin Gel and PCR Clean-up kit, measured on Qubit, and then pooled at 4 to 5 nM. The quality of the amplicon pool was checked on an Agilent 2100 Bioanalyzer prior to Illumina next-generation sequencing. The study's processing was this. Annotation of TRB rearrangements was done in MiXCR 3.0.8 with the default MiXCR reference library. Non-productive reads and sequences with fewer than 2 reads were removed, and each unique CDR3 nucleotide sequence was counted as one clone. R 3.5.1 was used to calculate clonality, diversity, richness and V-J gene usage. GLIPH2 was used for TCR clustering by CDR3 similarity, and generation probabilities were calculated by OLGA. GLIPH2 clusters were kept only when the clusters contained at least four unique TCR clonotypes present in at least three individuals. TCRdb trimmed the raw reads at Q25, called clones with MiXCR and kept productive beta chains. Every distinct CDR3 protein forms one entry, paired with its most common genes and DNA. For this entry, the V and J calls and clone size follow TCRdb and not the study's own pipeline. The sample includes hundreds of distinct CDR3 sequences, with roughly 29% observed a single time. The ten biggest clones cover about two fifths of the sample.

The sequence links TRBV12-3 or TRBV12-4 to TRBJ2-5; the D element might be TRBD1 or TRBD2, as each aligns at 5 bases. The sequencing sample was made of blood. This TCR derives from a human donor with active COVID-19. The donor label of this sample is uncertain. The DNA sequence is as follows: TGTGCCAGTGAAGGCAGGGACCGAGAGACCCAGTACTTC. This gives the protein CASEGRDRETQYF.